Below are 17 T cell receptor beta chains sequenced from a single sample in a study of brain T cells in children with intractable seizures. Time point: blood from clinic visit 5 months post-surgery; TSC patient then seizure free. Libraries were prepared by immunoSEQ multiplex PCR; TCRdb keeps only in-frame clonotypes and omits some of them. The sample consists of about 320,000 clones, over 90% of them appearing once. The sequencing here drew on peripheral blood, taken roughly 5 months after surgery. The receptors stem from a boy in the first two years of life with tuberous sclerosis and intractable seizures.

J is TRBJ2-4 and V is TRBV12-3 or TRBV12-4; D is ambiguous. Trimming shortened V by 6 bases and J by 1 base, and 7 bases separated the two germline ends. This CDR3 is 13 amino acids long. Written as DNA, the CDR3 is TGTGCCAGCAGAGAGTCGGCCAAAAACATTCAGTACTTC. Translating gives CASRESAKNIQYF.

In DNA, the CDR3 is TGTGCCAGCAGCTTAGTGTGGAGACTGAACACTGAAGCTTTCTTT. It yields the protein CASSLVWRLNTEAFF. The chain carries TRBV11-3 and TRBJ1-1; no clear D gene. The CDR3 totals 15 residues. V was pared by 1 base and J by 0 bases, with 9 bases between. Germline V gene sequence: CDR1 SGHNT, CDR2 YENEEA.

The J gene is TRBJ2-1, the V gene TRBV9, with D possibly TRBD2 on 7 matching bases. Germline V CDR1 and CDR2: SGDLS, YYNGEE. CDR3 length: 15 residues. V was cut by 5 bases and J by 9 bases, with 21 bases left in between. Here the CDR3 reads CASSGLSGSRGEQFF. In DNA, the CDR3 is TGTGCCAGCAGTGGCCTTAGCGGGTCCAGGGGTGAGCAGTTCTTC.

The V call is TRBV18, the J call TRBJ2-7; maybe TRBD2 (7 bases). This CDR3 is 14 amino acids long. CDR1 is KGHSH and CDR2 is LQKENI in the germline V gene. The ends were cut back, 8 bases at V and 5 bases at J, with 19 bases in the middle. Here the CDR3 DNA reads TGTGCCAGCACCTTAAATGGGGGGGGCCACGAGCAGTACTTC. Its translation is CASTLNGGGHEQYF.

This clone has a single count. This chain joins TRBV12-3 or TRBV12-4 and TRBJ2-7; 7 bases line up with TRBD1. The J segment lost 6 bases and the V segment lost 4 bases, leaving 0 bases of the junction unmatched. This CDR3 is 11 amino acids long. CDR3 DNA sequence: TGTGCCAGCAGTTACAGGGGCGAGCAGTACTTC. It specifies CASSYRGEQYF.

This chain's CDR3 is CASSPLKETGQMNTEAFF. The CDR3 coding sequence is TGTGCCAGCAGCCCCCTAAAGGAGACGGGACAGATGAACACTGAAGCTTTCTTT. V gene TRBV4-2 combines with J gene TRBJ1-1, with 7 bases aligning to TRBD1. The CDR3 has 18 residues. Per the germline V gene, CDR1 is LGHNA and CDR2 is YNFKEQ. After removal of 4 bases from V and 0 bases from J, the junction contained 14 bases not matched to a gene.

The V call is TRBV2, the J call TRBJ2-5, with a possible D match to TRBD2 (6 bases). Germline loops: CDR1 SNHLY, CDR2 FYNNEI. The CDR3 has 12 amino acids. V lost 5 bases and J 5 bases, leaving 9 bases between the germline ends. This CDR3 is CASSIREETQYF. The CDR3 nucleotides are TGTGCCAGCAGTATCCGGGAGGAGACCCAGTACTTC.

The rearrangement joins TRBV30 to TRBJ1-2; D remains unclear. The CDR3 totals 11 residues. The V gene lost 2 bases and the J gene lost 7 bases, with 8 bases spanning the gap. Germline V gene data show CDR1 as GTSNPN and CDR2 as SVGIG (reference sequence). The CDR3 spells CAWSWRAGYTF. DNA for the CDR3: TGTGCCTGGAGTTGGCGGGCTGGCTACACCTTC.

The chain links TRBV6-5 to TRBJ1-2; D is perhaps TRBD1 (5 bases). CDR1 is MNHEY and CDR2 is SVGAGI in the germline V gene. This CDR3 region has 15 residues. V was trimmed by 6 bases and J by 2 bases, leaving 16 bases between them. CDR3 sequence: CASRNTGYSNYGYTF. DNA for the CDR3: TGTGCCAGCAGGAATACAGGATATTCAAACTATGGCTACACCTTC.

This clone was detected only once. The chain links TRBV9 to TRBJ1-3; weak D call: TRBD1 (5 bases). Germline loops: CDR1 SGDLS, CDR2 YYNGEE. Trimming took off 0 bases at V and 0 bases at J, with 22 bases between the two ends. The CDR3 sequence is 20 residues long. CDR3 amino acids: CASSVEISSDKHISGNTIYF. The CDR3 DNA sequence: TGTGCCAGCAGCGTAGAAATTTCATCGGACAAACATATCTCTGGAAACACCATATATTTT. Using reference TRBV9 and TRBJ1-3 for the parts outside the CDR3, the full variable domain is DSGVTQTPKHLITATGQRVTLRCSPRSGDLSVYWYQQSLDQGLQFLIQYYNGEERAKGNILERFSAQQFPDLHSELNLSSLELGDSALYFCASSVEISSDKHISGNTIYFGEGSWLTVV.

The chain recombines TRBV6-5 with TRBJ2-7; no clear D gene. This CDR3 comprises 14 residues. Trimming stripped 0 bases from V and 9 bases from J, with 15 bases between. Per the germline V gene, CDR1 is MNHEY and CDR2 is SVGAGI. The CDR3 bases are TGTGCCAGCAGTTACTCCATTTTCCGAGAAGGGCAGTACTTC. Its translation is CASSYSIFREGQYF.

The rearrangement links TRBV7-8 to TRBJ1-2; TRBD1 aligns across 7 bases. The trim removed 5 bases at V and 4 bases at J, leaving 10 bases unmatched. The CDR3 extends over 15 amino acids. CDR1 is SGHVS and CDR2 is FQNEAQ in the germline V gene. The CDR3 protein is CASSMTGTDFYGYTF. Written as DNA, the CDR3 is TGTGCCAGCAGCATGACCGGGACAGACTTCTATGGCTACACCTTC.

The genes are TRBV27 and TRBJ1-1, with D possibly matching TRBD1 (6 bases). The germline CDR1 and CDR2 sequences are MNHEY and SMNVEV (reference sequence). V was cut by 2 bases and J by 3 bases, with 13 bases left in between. CDR3 length: 15 residues. The CDR3 DNA reads as TGTGCCAGCAGTTTACAACGGGGGCATTACACTGAAGCTTTCTTT. This translates into CASSLQRGHYTEAFF.

The chain recombines TRBV7-9 with TRBJ2-1; the match to TRBD1 covers 8 bases. This CDR3 region has 16 residues. Trimming cost V 5 bases and J 2 bases; bases outside gene matches: 8. In germline, CDR1 is SEHNR, CDR2 FQNEAQ (reference sequence). The DNA of the CDR3 is TGTGCCAGCAGCCCAGGGGGGACAGGAACCTACAATGAGCAGTTCTTC. Encoded protein: CASSPGGTGTYNEQFF.

This clone was seen more than once but under ten times. The V call is TRBV19, the J call TRBJ1-1, with TRBD1 identical over 7 bases. V dropped 7 bases and J dropped 3; count of bases not matched to a gene: 5. CDR3 length: 13 amino acids. Germline V gene lookup returns CDR1 LNHDA and CDR2 SQIVND (reference sequence). The CDR3 sequence: CASIRDRYTEAFF. Written as DNA, the CDR3 is TGTGCCAGTATAAGGGACAGATACACTGAAGCTTTCTTT.

The rearrangement links TRBV21-1 to TRBJ2-5; the D call TRBD2 from the table was never checked on the DNA. TRBV21-1 is tagged as a pseudogene. The CDR3 consists of 17 residues. CDR3 protein: CASSPGLAGGRRETQYF. The CDR3 DNA is TGTGCCAGCAGCCCGGGACTAGCGGGGGGGCGACGGGAGACCCAGTACTTC.

V and J are TRBV3-1 (or the pseudogene TRBV3-2) and TRBJ2-5; D could derive from TRBD1 or TRBD2 (7 bases each). Germline CDR1 is LGHDT and CDR2 is YNNKEL (reference sequence). The V end was cut by 4 bases, the J end by 4 bases, with 16 bases between. The CDR3 is 15 amino acids. The CDR3 DNA reads as TGTGCCAGCAGCCCGAACAGGGGCGGGGGAGAGACCCAGTACTTC. Encoded protein: CASSPNRGGGETQYF.